The 30 T cell receptor beta chains listed next were all sequenced from one sample in a study of neurological immune-mediated disorders. MiXCR was run by TCRdb on the 5' RACE reads, yielding one entry per CDR3 protein. The sample lists tens of thousands of distinct CDR3 sequences, around a tenth occurring once. The sample taken for sequencing was PBMCs. All receptors come from a man between 50 and 59 years old in good health.

This clonotype was found many times. The chain has TRBV18 and TRBJ1-3; 8 positions match TRBD1. The V gene's germline CDR1 is KGHSH and CDR2 LQKENI. V dropped 4 bases and J dropped 3; count of bases not matched to a gene: 5. This CDR3 is built from 15 residues. DNA of the CDR3: TGTGCCAGCTCACGGGACAGGATATATGGAAACACCATATATTTT. Translation: CASSRDRIYGNTIYF.

This clonotype has a count of ten or more. The V gene is TRBV3-1, the J gene TRBJ2-7; no firm D call. Trimming removed 5 bases at V and 3 bases at J, with 11 bases between. CDR3 length: 13 amino acids. Germline lookup yields CDR1 LGHDT and CDR2 YNNKEL (reference sequence). CDR3 nucleotide sequence: TGTGCCAGCAGCGTTCGTGGAAGCTACGAGCAGTACTTC. Encoded protein: CASSVRGSYEQYF.

This clonotype was seen many times. This chain links TRBV9 with TRBJ2-3; weak D call: TRBD2 (5 bases). The germline CDR1 and CDR2 sequences are SGDLS and YYNGEE. V was clipped by 0 bases and J by 6 bases, with 14 bases between them. There are 15 residues in the CDR3. The DNA of the CDR3 is TGTGCCAGCAGCGTAGGGGAGTACGCGAGTGATACGCAGTATTTT. Residues: CASSVGEYASDTQYF. The entire variable domain, with the rest obtained from reference TRBV9 and TRBJ2-3, is as follows: DSGVTQTPKHLITATGQRVTLRCSPRSGDLSVYWYQQSLDQGLQFLIQYYNGEERAKGNILERFSAQQFPDLHSELNLSSLELGDSALYFCASSVGEYASDTQYFGPGTRLTVL.

The rearrangement uses TRBV7-2 and TRBJ2-7; TRBD1 matches at 8 bases. V gave up 5 bases and J gave up 11 bases; unmatched junction bases: 14. The germline gives CDR1 SGHTA, CDR2 FQGNSA. This CDR3 has 14 amino acids. In nucleotides, the CDR3 is TGTGCCAGCAGCCCGGACAGGGCTCAACCCAGTGAGTACTTC. It translates to CASSPDRAQPSEYF.

This clonotype was detected ten times or more. The chain employs TRBV5-1 and TRBJ2-3, with 7 bases that match TRBD1. CDR3 length: 15 amino acids. Germline V gene data show CDR1 as SGHRS and CDR2 as YFSETQ. The junction had 13 bases not matched to a gene; V was cut back by 4 bases and J by 8 bases. The CDR3: CASSPGQSTIGTQYF. The CDR3 coding sequence is TGCGCCAGCAGCCCGGGACAGTCAACGATTGGTACGCAGTATTTT.

This clonotype was counted ten times or more. This chain joins TRBV5-1 and TRBJ2-2; D is perhaps TRBD1 (6 bases). V was cut by 3 bases and J by 5 bases, with 14 bases left in between. CDR3 length: 15 residues. The germline CDR1 and CDR2 sequences are SGHRS and YFSETQ. CDR3 nucleotides: TGCGCCAGCAGCTCTCGGACAGAATCGACCGGGGAGCTGTTTTTT. Translated, it gives CASSSRTESTGELFF.

This clonotype was detected a few times. This chain links TRBV6-2 or TRBV6-3 with TRBJ2-5; 8 bases are a match to TRBD1. CDR1 is MNHEY, CDR2 SVGEGT, per germline. CDR3 length: 16 residues. V dropped 6 bases and J dropped 1; count of bases not matched to a gene: 10. The DNA for the CDR3 is TGTGCCAGCAGCACCCGACAGGGGCCCATCCAAGAGACCCAGTACTTC. As protein: CASSTRQGPIQETQYF.

There are many counts of this clonotype. The chain couples TRBV7-2 to TRBJ2-7; TRBD1 aligns across 8 bases. CDR3 length equals 13 residues. V lost 5 bases and J lost 2; bases outside the gene matches: 2. Germline-derived CDR1 and CDR2 are SGHTA and FQGNSA. CDR3 sequence reads: CASSPTGAYEQYF. CDR3 nucleotides: TGTGCCAGCAGCCCGACAGGGGCCTACGAGCAGTACTTC. The full variable domain, its missing parts supplied by reference TRBV7-2 and TRBJ2-7, is GAGVSQSPSNKVTEKGKDVELRCDPISGHTALYWYRQSLGQGLEFLIYFQGNSAPDKSGLPSDRFSAERTGGSVSTLTIQRTQQEDSAVYLCASSPTGAYEQYFGPGTRLTVT.

This clonotype appeared a few times. This chain links TRBV21-1 with TRBJ2-2; TRBD2 is the table's D call, not checked against the DNA. TRBV21-1 is marked as a pseudogene. There are 20 residues in the CDR3. CDR3 region: CASEYHPGTSGRFRTGELFF. DNA of the CDR3: TGTGCCAGCGAGTATCATCCCGGGACTAGCGGGAGGTTTAGAACCGGGGAGCTGTTTTTT.

This clonotype was counted many times. CDR3: CASTSGSYEQYF. CDR3 DNA sequence: TGTGCCAGCACCAGCGGTTCCTACGAGCAGTACTTC. The chain links TRBV12-3 or TRBV12-4 to TRBJ2-7, with TRBD2 as a possible D gene (5 bases). The CDR3 sequence is 12 residues long. V shed 7 bases and J shed 1 base, with 8 bases lying between them.

The rearrangement joins TRBV6-6 to TRBJ1-5, with D unresolved. This CDR3 is 13 amino acids long. CDR1 and CDR2 (germline): MNHNY, SVGAGI (reference sequence). V was trimmed by 5 bases and J by 3 bases, leaving 8 bases between them. The CDR3 loop is CASSQGPNQPQHF. DNA of the CDR3: TGTGCCAGCAGTCAAGGCCCCAATCAGCCCCAGCATTTT.

This clonotype was observed many times. A read error may produce the germline difference seen at one junction end. The CDR3 reads CANSLDPAPGQGYEQYF. The CDR3 DNA reads as TGTGCCAACAGCTTAGACCCCGCCCCGGGACAGGGGTACGAGCAGTACTTC. V usage is TRBV7-2 and J usage is TRBJ2-7; 10 bases align to TRBD1. This CDR3 has 17 amino acids. Germline lookup yields CDR1 SGHTA and CDR2 FQGNSA.

This clonotype was detected ten times or more. The CDR3 region is CSVGTGDYGYTF. In DNA form, the CDR3 reads TGCAGCGTTGGAACAGGGGATTATGGCTACACCTTC. This chain uses TRBV29-1 with TRBJ1-2; TRBD1 aligns across 7 bases. Germline CDR1 is SQVTM and CDR2 is ANQGSEA. V lost 4 bases to trimming and J lost 5 bases; unmatched junction nucleotides: 4. The CDR3 length is 12 residues. Drawing the rest from reference TRBV29-1 and TRBJ1-2, the complete variable domain is SAVISQKPSRDICQRGTSLTIQCQVDSQVTMMFWYRQQPGQSLTLIATANQGSEATYESGFVIDKFPISRPNLTFSTLTVSNMSPEDSSIYLCSVGTGDYGYTFGSGTRLTVV.

In its sample, this clonotype was seen many times. The chain joins TRBV12-3 or TRBV12-4 to TRBJ2-1, with 7 bases matching TRBD1. The CDR3 has 14 residues. Trimming took 6 bases from V and 0 from J; bases not matched to a gene: 2. The CDR3 region is CASRGQYSYNEQFF. In DNA form, the CDR3 reads TGTGCCAGCAGGGGACAGTACTCCTACAATGAGCAGTTCTTC.

Many counts were recorded for this clonotype. The chain is built from TRBV6-5 and TRBJ1-1; 8 positions match TRBD1. With 2 bases clipped from V and 1 base from J, the junction kept 6 bases outside the gene matches. Germline CDR1 MNHEY, CDR2 SVGAGI. The length of the CDR3 is 16 residues. The CDR3 DNA follows: TGTGCCAGCAGTTACCGTACTCAGGGGGCGAACACTGAAGCTTTCTTT. It yields the protein CASSYRTQGANTEAFF.

This clonotype appeared many times. The chain combines TRBV5-1 with TRBJ2-5; D gene unclear. V was clipped by 0 bases and J by 3 bases, with 6 bases between them. Germline CDR1 and CDR2: SGHRS and YFSETQ. CDR3 size: 13 residues. The CDR3 region is CASSLGREETQYF. The CDR3 DNA sequence: TGCGCCAGCAGCTTGGGTCGAGAAGAGACCCAGTACTTC.

In its sample, this clonotype was seen many times. The chain recombines TRBV5-1 with TRBJ1-2, with 7 bases that match TRBD1. The CDR3 sequence is 13 residues long. In germline, CDR1 is SGHRS, CDR2 YFSETQ. Trimming removed 4 bases from V and 4 bases from J; junction bases left unmatched: 4. This CDR3 is CASSPGGGYGYTF. As DNA, the CDR3 is TGCGCCAGCAGCCCAGGGGGGGGCTATGGCTACACCTTC.

In this sample, this clonotype turned up many times. V is TRBV4-3 and J is TRBJ1-6; maybe TRBD1 (6 bases). CDR1 and CDR2 (germline): LGHNA, YSLEER. This CDR3 has 16 amino acids. Trimming cost V 1 base and J 11 bases, with 18 bases left between them. The CDR3: CASSQGSLQGGTPLHF. CDR3 sequence (DNA): TGCGCCAGCAGCCAAGGTTCTCTACAGGGAGGGACACCCCTCCACTTT.

This clonotype was counted at least ten times. CDR3 sequence (DNA): TGCAGTTCTGGGACTTTCACAGATACGCAGTATTTT. Its translation is CSSGTFTDTQYF. This chain links TRBV20-1 with TRBJ2-3; TRBD2 is a possible D gene (6 bases). Per the germline V gene, CDR1 is DFQATT and CDR2 is SNEGSKA (reference sequence). V shed 8 bases and J shed 2 bases, with 11 bases lying between them. The CDR3 runs 12 residues.

This clonotype was picked up one time. Just one base apart from a much larger clone, this may be a read error. The chain couples TRBV7-2 to TRBJ1-5; the match to TRBD1 covers 8 bases. The CDR3 contains 15 residues. Looked up from germline, CDR1 is SGHTA and CDR2 is FQGNSA. Losses at the gene ends were 2 bases for V and 4 bases for J; bases not matched to a gene: 4. The CDR3 here is CASSLFYRGNQPQHF. The CDR3 DNA is TGTGCCAGCAGCTTATTCTACAGGGGGAATCAGCCCCAGCATTTT.

This clonotype was observed many times. DNA of the CDR3: TGCGCCAGCAGCGCAGGACACAGGGTCCGGGGCACTGAAGCTTTCTTT. Translated: CASSAGHRVRGTEAFF. The chain has TRBV5-1 and TRBJ1-1, with D perhaps matching TRBD1 (6 bases). The V gene's germline CDR1 is SGHRS and CDR2 YFSETQ. V was pared by 4 bases and J by 4 bases, with 20 bases between. CDR3 length: 16 amino acids.

This clonotype was detected ten times or more. The genes are TRBV20-1 and TRBJ1-3; D is possibly TRBD1 (5 bases). V gave up 3 bases and J gave up 0 bases, with 18 bases separating them. This CDR3 has 17 amino acids. Germline V gene lookup returns CDR1 DFQATT and CDR2 SNEGSKA (reference sequence). CDR3 sequence: CSARRHSGTDSGNTIYF. As DNA, the CDR3 is TGCAGTGCTAGGCGTCATTCCGGGACGGACTCTGGAAACACCATATATTTT.

The genes are TRBV5-4 and TRBJ1-2, with 12 bases aligning to TRBD1. Germline CDR1 and CDR2: SGHNT and YYREEE (reference sequence). The V segment lost 0 bases and the J segment 6 bases; nucleotides outside the gene matches: 9. The CDR3 runs 17 residues. CDR3 coding DNA: TGTGCCAGCAGCTTGGATCTTAGGGGACAGGGGGCTGATGGCTACACCTTC. Translated, it gives CASSLDLRGQGADGYTF.

This clonotype was counted at least ten times. The chain uses TRBV5-1 and TRBJ2-3, with TRBD2 matching over 13 bases. The trim removed 4 bases at V and 2 bases at J, leaving 4 bases unmatched. The CDR3 is 16 amino acids. Germline V gives CDR1 SGHRS, CDR2 YFSETQ. CDR3 DNA: TGCGCCAGCAGCCTGGGACTAGCGGGATACACAGATACGCAGTATTTT. This encodes CASSLGLAGYTDTQYF.

In this sample, this clonotype turned up many times. The V call is TRBV29-1, the J call TRBJ2-1; TRBD1 might be the D (5 bases). The CDR3 has 13 residues. Germline assignment: CDR1 SQVTM and CDR2 ANQGSEA. V was pared by 4 bases and J by 3 bases, with 10 bases between. The CDR3 DNA sequence: TGCAGCGTTGTACCAGGGTACTACAATGAGCAGTTCTTC. This sequence encodes CSVVPGYYNEQFF.

With regard to this clonotype: A much larger clone lies a single base off, so this may be a read error. This chain joins TRBV2 and TRBJ2-4, with a tentative D call TRBD2 (5 bases). The CDR3 is 14 residues long. CDR1 SNHLY and CDR2 FYNNEI come from the germline V gene. CDR3 sequence: CASSGTLAKNIPYF. The CDR3 DNA sequence: TGTGCCAGCAGTGGAACCCTAGCCAAAAACATTCCGTACTTC.

In its sample, this clonotype was seen many times. The chain carries TRBV20-1 and TRBJ2-5; D call uncertain. This CDR3 contains 12 residues. Germline V gene lookup returns CDR1 DFQATT and CDR2 SNEGSKA (reference sequence). The germline V and J ends were trimmed by 1 base and 5 bases, with 8 bases remaining between them. The CDR3 protein is CSARATWETQYF. The CDR3 DNA follows: TGCAGTGCTAGAGCCACTTGGGAGACCCAGTACTTC.

This chain connects TRBV12-3 or TRBV12-4 to TRBJ2-1, with TRBD2 as a possible D gene (6 bases). Trimming removed 6 bases at V and 0 bases at J, with 9 bases between. This CDR3 comprises 14 residues. CDR3: CASRSSDSYNEQFF. As DNA, the CDR3 is TGTGCCAGCAGGTCTAGCGACTCCTACAATGAGCAGTTCTTC.

This clonotype was counted ten times or more. The chain employs TRBV20-1 and TRBJ2-1, with D maybe TRBD2 (5 bases). Germline CDR1 reads DFQATT; CDR2 reads SNEGSKA (reference sequence). This CDR3 has 12 residues. Deletions cut 3 bases from V and 7 bases from J, with 10 bases between. In nucleotides, the CDR3 is TGCAGTGCTAGCGCCGGGATTAATGAGCAGTTCTTC. As protein: CSASAGINEQFF.

The rearrangement links TRBV6-1 to TRBJ2-3; 7 bases agree with TRBD2. V shed 2 bases and J 7 bases; nucleotides not matched to a gene: 6. The CDR3 loop spans 14 amino acids. Germline assignment: CDR1 MNHNS and CDR2 SASEGT. The CDR3 sequence is CASSEIGRGYTQYF. DNA of the CDR3: TGTGCCAGCAGTGAAATTGGGAGGGGATATACGCAGTATTTT.